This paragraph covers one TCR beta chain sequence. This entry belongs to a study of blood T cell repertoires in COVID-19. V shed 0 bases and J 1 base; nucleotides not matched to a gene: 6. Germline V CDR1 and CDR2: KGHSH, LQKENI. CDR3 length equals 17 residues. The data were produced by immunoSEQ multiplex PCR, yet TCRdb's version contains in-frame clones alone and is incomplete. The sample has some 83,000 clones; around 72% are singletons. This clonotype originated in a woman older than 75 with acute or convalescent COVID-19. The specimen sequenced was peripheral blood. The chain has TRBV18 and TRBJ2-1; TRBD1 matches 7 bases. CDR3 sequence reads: CASSPPRRQGSYNEQFF. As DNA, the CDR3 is TGTGCCAGCTCACCACCGCGGAGACAGGGTTCCTACAATGAGCAGTTCTTC.